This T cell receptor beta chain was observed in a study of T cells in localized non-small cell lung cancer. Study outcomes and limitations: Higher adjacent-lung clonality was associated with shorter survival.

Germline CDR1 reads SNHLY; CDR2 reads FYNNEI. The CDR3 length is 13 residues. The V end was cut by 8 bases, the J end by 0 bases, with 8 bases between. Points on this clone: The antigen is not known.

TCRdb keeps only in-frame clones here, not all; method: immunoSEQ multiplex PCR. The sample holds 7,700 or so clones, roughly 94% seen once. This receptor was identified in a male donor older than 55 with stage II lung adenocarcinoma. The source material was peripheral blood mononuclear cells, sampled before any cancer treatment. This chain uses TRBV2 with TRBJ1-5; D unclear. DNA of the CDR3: TGTGCCAGCTGCAAAGATAGCAATCAGCCCCAGCATTTT. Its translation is CASCKDSNQPQHF.